One and the same sample provided the 7 T cell receptor beta chains below, sequenced in a study of T cells in Graves' hyperthyroidism and ophthalmopathy. RNA transcripts gave rise to amplified TCR beta CDR3 regions. The HTBI set primed first-round TCR CDR3 RT-PCR. TCRdb redid the calling of the multiplex PCR reads with MiXCR, one entry per CDR3 protein. The table shows approximately 710,000 distinct CDR3 sequences, with 17% occurring only once. Sequencing was performed on blood. These receptors all come from a man aged 45 to 65 with Graves' hyperthyroidism.

This clonotype has a single count. This likely comes from a read error, as the CDR3 has no conserved phenylalanine or tryptophan at its end. The chain couples TRBV7-2 to TRBJ2-2; D unresolved. The CDR3 has 13 residues. Germline CDR1 SGHTA, CDR2 FQGNSA. V was clipped by 1 base and J by 5 bases, with 5 bases between them. The chain's CDR3 is CASSLGRTGELFL. For the CDR3, the DNA is TGTGCCAGCAGCTTAGGGAGAACCGGGGAGCTGTTTCTT.

The rearrangement joins TRBV19 to TRBJ2-1; 9 positions match TRBD1. Trimming cost V 4 bases and J 6 bases; bases outside gene matches: 7. The CDR3 extends over 15 amino acids. The germline CDR1 and CDR2 sequences are LNHDA and SQIVND (reference sequence). In nucleotides, the CDR3 is TGTGCCAGTAGTAGCCGGGACAGGGTGGCCAATGAGCAGTTCTTC. Protein: CASSSRDRVANEQFF.

This clonotype came up many times. This CDR3 is CASSLNRDQETQYF. In DNA, the CDR3 is TGTGCCAGCAGCTTGAACAGGGACCAAGAGACCCAGTACTTC. V is TRBV11-2 and J is TRBJ2-5; tentatively, D is TRBD1 (6 bases). Germline CDR1 SGHAT, CDR2 FQNNGV. The CDR3 is 14 amino acids. With 3 bases removed from V and 0 bases from J, the gap between germline ends came to 8 bases. The full variable domain, completed using reference TRBV11-2 and TRBJ2-5, is EAGVAQSPRYKIIEKRQSVAFWCNPISGHATLYWYQQILGQGPKLLIQFQNNGVVDDSQLPKDRFSAERLKGVDSTLKIQPAKLEDSAVYLCASSLNRDQETQYFGPGTRLLVL.

This clonotype was picked up many times. CDR3 in DNA: TGTGCCACCCGACGGGCGAATTCACCCCTCCACTTT. The encoded protein is CATRRANSPLHF. The V and J genes are TRBV2 and TRBJ1-6, with no clear D. CDR3 length: 12 amino acids. V gave up 10 bases and J gave up 7 bases, with 11 bases separating them. Germline values: CDR1 SNHLY, CDR2 FYNNEI.

This clonotype was picked up a small number of times. The V call is TRBV19, the J call TRBJ2-1; possible D gene TRBD1, 7 bases. The germline V gene has CDR1 LNHDA and CDR2 SQIVND (reference sequence). The CDR3 has 14 amino acids. V shed 6 bases and J shed 7 bases, with 16 bases lying between them. The CDR3: CASSTTPGGNEQFF. The CDR3 bases are TGTGCCAGTAGCACTACCCCAGGGGGGAATGAGCAGTTCTTC.

With regard to this clonotype: Since no conserved phenylalanine or tryptophan closes the CDR3, a read error is the likely cause. This chain joins TRBV28 and TRBJ1-1, with D maybe TRBD1 (6 bases). V lost 6 bases and J 0 bases, leaving 11 bases between the germline ends. This CDR3 is 14 amino acids long. Germline V CDR1 and CDR2: MDHEN, SYDVKM. CDR3 protein: CASRMDSLNTEAFL. CDR3 DNA: TGTGCCAGCAGAATGGACAGCCTGAACACTGAAGCTTTCCTT.

The V gene is TRBV29-1, the J gene TRBJ2-7; 10 bases align to TRBD1. Unmatched junction bases numbered 6, after V lost 4 bases and J lost 3 bases. Germline CDR1 is SQVTM and CDR2 is ANQGSEA. There are 14 residues in the CDR3. CDR3 nucleotide sequence: TGCAGCGTTGTGCTACGGGACAGGGGCTACGAGCAGTACTTC. It is translated as CSVVLRDRGYEQYF.